The present entry profiles one T cell receptor beta chain with its context. TCRdb re-analysed the 5' RACE reads in MiXCR, keeping a single row per CDR3 protein. Of about 82,000 distinct CDR3 sequences listed, over 10% are singletons. The sample originates from a study of spatial heterogeneity in lung cancer. Study-wide background: The average count in raw reads for each unique TCR and UMI combination exceeded 9.5 appearances.

The CDR3 consists of 14 residues. Germline CDR1 is WNHNN and CDR2 is SYGVQD (reference sequence). The trim removed 4 bases at V and 8 bases at J, leaving 2 bases unmatched. As for time point: sample taken at primary tumor resection. The study sequenced unsorted whole RNA from tumor, nontumor lung or frozen PBMC. The chain is built from TRBV10-1 and TRBJ1-6; 10 bases line up with TRBD1. This receptor was identified in a male donor with early-stage non-small cell lung cancer. The sequencing here drew on PBMCs, taken at surgery. The CDR3 reads CASSVGTGDSPLHF. Here the CDR3 DNA reads TGCGCCAGCAGTGTCGGGACAGGGGATTCACCCCTCCACTTT.